These 25 T cell receptor beta chains share one sample of origin, sequenced in a study of cytomegalovirus exposure and HLA in healthy donors. The primer mix had 60 Vbeta and 13 Jbeta primers. Here immunoSEQ multiplex PCR was the method, and the copy in TCRdb shows in-frame clones only, minus some. Of about 150,000 clones in the sample, over 60% were seen once. The sample taken for sequencing was PBMCs. Receptor source: a woman aged 55-69 years in good health and CMV-seronegative.

This clone has a single count. The rearrangement joins TRBV9 to TRBJ2-5, with 11 bases lining up with TRBD2. The DNA end is a closer match to TRBJ2-7, so the J assignment may be wrong. The CDR3 consists of 18 residues. The germline gives CDR1 SGDLS, CDR2 YYNGEE. As DNA, the CDR3 is TGTGCCAGCAGCGTAGGAATTAGCGGGAGGGTGGGTGCCTACGAGCAGTACTTC. Protein: CASSVGISGRVGAYEQYF.

This clone was found once. The chain couples TRBV5-1 to TRBJ2-7; 14 positions match TRBD2. The CDR3 is made up of 16 amino acids. V was clipped by 4 bases and J by 1 base; unmatched bases: 4. Germline loops: CDR1 SGHRS, CDR2 YFSETQ. The CDR3 loop reads CASSVGLAGGSYEQYF. DNA for the CDR3: TGCGCCAGCAGCGTTGGACTAGCGGGAGGTTCCTACGAGCAGTACTTC.

The chain has TRBV9 and TRBJ2-7, with 7 bases identical to TRBD1. The CDR3 runs to 12 residues. Germline assignment: CDR1 SGDLS and CDR2 YYNGEE. V lost 3 bases and J lost 4; bases outside the gene matches: 1. CDR3 in amino acids: CASSGQGYEQYF. The CDR3 DNA reads as TGTGCCAGCAGCGGACAGGGTTACGAGCAGTACTTC.

This clone has only a few counts. V is TRBV6-6 and J is TRBJ2-1, with 8 nucleotides matching TRBD2. This CDR3 has 14 residues. From germline, CDR1 is MNHNY and CDR2 SVGAGI (reference sequence). V dropped 7 bases and J dropped 3; count of bases not matched to a gene: 5. The CDR3 region is CASKREINYNEQFF. DNA of the CDR3: TGTGCCAGCAAGCGGGAGATTAACTACAATGAGCAGTTCTTC.

This chain uses TRBV14 with TRBJ2-1, with D perhaps matching TRBD1 (5 bases). This CDR3 comprises 15 residues. The germline CDR1 and CDR2 sequences are SGHDN and FVKESK. V was pared by 4 bases and J by 8 bases, with 18 bases between. The CDR3 is CASSPLGQGGDEQFF. As DNA, the CDR3 is TGTGCCAGCAGCCCCCTAGGCCAGGGTGGCGATGAGCAGTTCTTC. Full variable domain (missing parts from reference TRBV14 and TRBJ2-1): EAGVTQFPSHSVIEKGQTVTLRCDPISGHDNLYWYRRVMGKEIKFLLHFVKESKQDESGMPNNRFLAERTGGTYSTLKVQPAELEDSGVYFCASSPLGQGGDEQFFGPGTRLTVL.

The V and J genes are TRBV19 and TRBJ2-1, with TRBD2 identical over 7 bases. The CDR3 has 16 residues. In germline, CDR1 is LNHDA, CDR2 SQIVND (reference sequence). After removal of 5 bases from V and 1 base from J, the junction contained 8 bases not matched to a gene. The CDR3, as DNA: TGTGCCAGTAGTTTAGGCCCTAGCGGTTCCTACAATGAGCAGTTCTTC. It encodes CASSLGPSGSYNEQFF.

The chain joins TRBV27 to TRBJ2-7; 8 bases map to TRBD1. Trimming at V came to 5 bases and at J to 1 base, leaving 7 bases not matched to a gene. The germline V gene has CDR1 MNHEY and CDR2 SMNVEV (reference sequence). The CDR3 contains 15 residues. CDR3 sequence: CASSVGTGRSYEQYF. In nucleotides, the CDR3 is TGTGCCAGCAGTGTTGGGACAGGTAGATCCTACGAGCAGTACTTC.

The genes are TRBV5-4 and TRBJ1-2, with D possibly being TRBD1 (6 bases). Germline loops: CDR1 SGHNT, CDR2 YYREEE (reference sequence). Trimming took off 4 bases at V and 3 bases at J, with 13 bases between the two ends. The CDR3 has 14 amino acids. CDR3 nucleotide sequence: TGTGCCAGCAGCGCGGAGACAGGCTACTATGGCTACACCTTC. Its protein is CASSAETGYYGYTF.

This chain connects TRBV27 to TRBJ2-7; 10 nucleotides line up with TRBD2. The CDR3 length is 16 residues. Germline V gives CDR1 MNHEY, CDR2 SMNVEV (reference sequence). Unmatched junction bases numbered 7, after V lost 1 base and J lost 4 bases. The CDR3 sequence: CASSLYQREGLYEQYF. The CDR3 DNA is TGTGCCAGCAGTTTATACCAGCGGGAGGGGTTATACGAGCAGTACTTC.

DNA for the CDR3: TGTGCCAGCAGCTCCGACAGGGCGAATGAAAAACTGTTTTTT. This translates into CASSSDRANEKLFF. This rearrangement joins TRBV7-9 to TRBJ1-4, with 7 positions matching TRBD1. V lost 4 bases, J lost 5 bases, and 4 bases stayed unmatched. The CDR3 covers 14 residues. Germline V lookup: CDR1 SEHNR, CDR2 FQNEAQ (reference sequence). The entire variable domain, with the rest obtained from reference TRBV7-9 and TRBJ1-4, is as follows: DTGVSQNPRHKITKRGQNVTFRCDPISEHNRLYWYRQTLGQGPEFLTYFQNEAQLEKSRLLSDRFSAERPKGSFSTLEIQRTEQGDSAMYLCASSSDRANEKLFFGSGTQLSVL.

The rearrangement uses TRBV7-6 and TRBJ2-7; 12 bases are a match to TRBD2. CDR3 length: 16 residues. Germline V gene sequence: CDR1 SGHVS, CDR2 FNYEAQ. Unmatched junction bases numbered 4, after V lost 0 bases and J lost 4 bases. In DNA, the CDR3 is TGTGCCAGCAGCTTAGCTTCGACTAGCGGGGGATACGAGCAGTACTTC. This codes for CASSLASTSGGYEQYF.

The rearrangement joins TRBV28 to TRBJ1-1; D is unclear. CDR3 length: 14 amino acids. V lost 6 bases to trimming and J lost 1 base, with 12 bases between them. Germline V gene lookup returns CDR1 MDHEN and CDR2 SYDVKM. CDR3 region: CASSPLRENTEAFF. DNA of the CDR3: TGTGCCAGCAGCCCCCTGAGGGAGAACACTGAAGCTTTCTTT.

The rearrangement uses TRBV7-2 and TRBJ2-5, with TRBD1 matching over 9 bases. Judging by the DNA end, TRBJ2-7 fits better; the J call may be wrong. The CDR3 runs to 15 residues. Germline V gives CDR1 SGHTA, CDR2 FQGNSA. This CDR3 reads CASSPYGTGSNEQYF. The CDR3 region has the DNA TGTGCCAGCAGCCCCTACGGGACAGGGAGCAACGAGCAGTACTTC.

This clone occurred a few times. J is TRBJ2-2 and V is TRBV29-1; no firm D call. Germline V gene lookup returns CDR1 SQVTM and CDR2 ANQGSEA. Trimming stripped 4 bases from V and 0 bases from J, with 6 bases between. The length of the CDR3 is 13 residues. The CDR3 DNA follows: TGCAGCGTTGCCCGGTCGAACACCGGGGAGCTGTTTTTT. Translation: CSVARSNTGELFF.

In this sample, this clone turned up once. The J gene is TRBJ2-7, the V gene TRBV29-1; 9 bases map to TRBD2. The CDR3 is 16 amino acids. V lost 1 base to trimming and J lost 4 bases; unmatched junction nucleotides: 11. Germline assignment: CDR1 SQVTM and CDR2 ANQGSEA. The CDR3 protein is CSVEGRGSGSLYEQYF. As DNA, the CDR3 is TGCAGCGTTGAAGGCCGAGGTAGCGGGAGTTTGTACGAGCAGTACTTC.

This rearrangement joins TRBV10-1 to TRBJ1-2, with D possibly TRBD1 on 6 matching bases. This CDR3 spans 16 amino acids. The V end lost 2 bases, the J end lost 4 bases, and 17 bases lay between the germline ends. In germline, CDR1 is WNHNN, CDR2 SYGVQD (reference sequence). The CDR3 DNA reads TGCGCCAGCAGTGAGACGACGACAGGCCTCACCTATGGCTACACCTTC. Protein product: CASSETTTGLTYGYTF.

The chain employs TRBV25-1 and TRBJ1-2; possibly TRBD1 for D (5 bases). CDR1 is MGHDK, CDR2 SYGVNS, per germline. The CDR3 is 13 residues long. V lost 1 base and J lost 6, with 9 bases in between. CDR3 protein: CASSEWGGDGYTF. DNA of the CDR3: TGTGCCAGCAGTGAATGGGGCGGGGATGGCTACACCTTC.

The rearrangement links TRBV5-1 to TRBJ1-1, with D possibly being TRBD1 (5 bases). CDR1 and CDR2 (germline): SGHRS, YFSETQ. The CDR3 is 16 residues long. Trimming removed 0 bases at V and 0 bases at J, with 12 bases between. The CDR3 nucleotides are TGCGCCAGCAGCTTGGCTGGGGGAGGGATGAACACTGAAGCTTTCTTT. Translated, it gives CASSLAGGGMNTEAFF.

The J gene is TRBJ2-5, the V gene TRBV6-6; D perhaps matches TRBD2 (5 bases). The V end was cut by 2 bases, the J end by 13 bases, with 20 bases between. CDR3 size: 14 residues. Germline values: CDR1 MNHNY, CDR2 SVGAGI (reference sequence). The CDR3 DNA reads as TGTGCCAGCAGTTACGGATCGGGGTCGGGAAGCGTGTACTTC. The encoded protein is CASSYGSGSGSVYF.

The chain combines TRBV7-8 with TRBJ2-5, with a tentative D call TRBD2 (5 bases). The CDR3 spans 15 residues. Germline V lookup: CDR1 SGHVS, CDR2 FQNEAQ. Trimming cost V 5 bases and J 5 bases, with 18 bases left between them. As DNA, the CDR3 is TGTGCCAGCAGCCCCCTAGGGAACCGAGGGGAGACCCAGTACTTC. Translating it yields CASSPLGNRGETQYF.

V gene TRBV10-3 combines with J gene TRBJ2-5; 8 bases fit TRBD1. CDR1 is ENHRY and CDR2 is SYGVKD in the germline V gene. Trimming removed 4 bases from V and 4 bases from J; junction bases left unmatched: 2. The length of the CDR3 is 13 residues. This CDR3 reads CAISVTGGETQYF. In DNA form, the CDR3 reads TGTGCCATCAGTGTAACAGGGGGAGAGACCCAGTACTTC.

In its sample, this clone was seen once. The gene calls are TRBV6-1 and TRBJ2-5; TRBD2 agrees at 10 bases. Losses at the gene ends were 6 bases for V and 7 bases for J; bases not matched to a gene: 8. This CDR3 has 14 residues. From germline, CDR1 is MNHNS and CDR2 SASEGT. CDR3 bases: TGTGCCAGCAGAGAGCGGGAGGGCTCGGGGACCCAGTACTTC. It specifies CASREREGSGTQYF.

The chain combines TRBV18 with TRBJ1-2; TRBD1 aligns across 7 bases. The CDR3 is 16 residues long. CDR1 is KGHSH and CDR2 is LQKENI in the germline V gene. The V gene end was trimmed by 3 bases and the J gene end by 0 bases; junction bases not matched to a gene: 7. The CDR3, as DNA: TGTGCCAGCTCACCCGAGGGACAGCGCGCTAACTATGGCTACACCTTC. This translates into CASSPEGQRANYGYTF.

The gene calls are TRBV5-1 and TRBJ2-7, with TRBD2 matching 7 bases. Germline CDR1 reads SGHRS; CDR2 reads YFSETQ. J was trimmed by 3 bases and V by 0 bases; bases with no gene match: 6. The CDR3 spans 15 residues. CDR3 nucleotide sequence: TGCGCCAGCAGCTTGGGAGCGGGGACTGTCTACGAGCAGTACTTC. This codes for CASSLGAGTVYEQYF.

The chain joins TRBV2 to TRBJ2-1, with 7 bases identical to TRBD1. The CDR3 is made up of 14 amino acids. V gave up 4 bases and J gave up 8 bases; unmatched junction bases: 8. CDR1 and CDR2 from the germline V gene are SNHLY and FYNNEI. The CDR3 spells CASSGTGSWDEQFF. CDR3 nucleotide sequence: TGTGCCAGCAGTGGGACAGGTTCGTGGGATGAGCAGTTCTTC.